The 23 T cell receptor beta chains reported below all come from one sample, sequenced in a study of T cells after yellow fever vaccination. TCRdb re-analysed the 5' RACE reads in MiXCR, keeping a single row per CDR3 protein. The profile covers 250,000 to 350,000 distinct CDR3 sequences, with 3.5% to 4.5% appearing a single time and roughly a fifth taken by the ten largest. This sample comprised PBMCs, obtained 15 days after the yellow fever booster vaccination. These receptors all come from a man aged 18 to 35 who received the YFV17D yellow fever vaccine.

This clonotype was picked up many times. This sequence joins TRBV9 and TRBJ2-3; no clear D gene. This CDR3 is 15 amino acids long. In germline, CDR1 is SGDLS, CDR2 YYNGEE. V dropped 3 bases and J dropped 2 bases, with 13 bases sitting between them. CDR3 amino acids: CASSAGPAPTDTQYF. CDR3 sequence (DNA): TGTGCCAGCAGCGCTGGACCCGCCCCCACAGATACGCAGTATTTT.

This clonotype was observed a few times. This chain uses TRBV7-9 with TRBJ1-2; 11 positions match TRBD1. CDR1 SEHNR and CDR2 FQNEAQ come from the germline V gene (reference sequence). Unmatched junction bases numbered 8, after V lost 4 bases and J lost 1 base. This CDR3 has 17 amino acids. The CDR3 DNA follows: TGTGCCAGCAGCTCCGTGGACAGGGGGCTTTTTAACTATGGCTACACCTTC. This codes for CASSSVDRGLFNYGYTF. Full variable domain (remainder filled in from reference TRBV7-9 and TRBJ1-2): DTGVSQNPRHKITKRGQNVTFRCDPISEHNRLYWYRQTLGQGPEFLTYFQNEAQLEKSRLLSDRFSAERPKGSFSTLEIQRTEQGDSAMYLCASSSVDRGLFNYGYTFGSGTRLTVV.

In its sample, this clonotype was seen a few times. The chain carries TRBV19 and TRBJ1-5; D perhaps matches TRBD1 (6 bases). Germline V gene lookup returns CDR1 LNHDA and CDR2 SQIVND (reference sequence). V was clipped by 2 bases and J by 1 base, with 18 bases between them. The CDR3 extends over 18 amino acids. This CDR3 reads CASSIITGGGTSNQPQHF. The CDR3 DNA sequence: TGTGCCAGTAGTATAATAACGGGAGGGGGAACGAGCAATCAGCCCCAGCATTTT.

This clonotype showed up many times. This rearrangement joins TRBV21-1 to TRBJ2-2; the DNA was not used to check the table's D call, TRBD1. TRBV21-1 is given as a pseudogene. This CDR3 has 15 residues. This CDR3 reads CAKGQGERRTGELFF. CDR3 nucleotides: TGTGCCAAGGGACAGGGGGAGCGCCGAACCGGGGAGCTGTTTTTT.

This clonotype came up a few times. This chain links TRBV9 with TRBJ1-3, with TRBD1 matching over 7 bases. The CDR3 is 17 residues long. The V and J ends lost 4 bases and 0 bases, in that order; junction bases with no gene match: 10. Looked up from germline, CDR1 is SGDLS and CDR2 is YYNGEE. CDR3 coding DNA: TGTGCCAGCAGCACACGTGGGACAGACTACTCTGGAAACACCATATATTTT. It is translated as CASSTRGTDYSGNTIYF.

This clonotype was detected many times. The chain couples TRBV5-6 to TRBJ1-6; D is unresolved. CDR1 and CDR2 (germline): SGHDT, YYEEEE. With 6 bases removed from V and 0 bases from J, the gap between germline ends came to 1 base. This CDR3 comprises 12 residues. The CDR3 sequence: CASTSYNSPLHF. CDR3 DNA sequence: TGTGCCAGCACCTCCTATAATTCACCCCTCCACTTT.

The chain couples TRBV27 to TRBJ2-7; D is unresolved. Trimming removed 6 bases from V and 7 bases from J, with 16 bases in between. This CDR3 has 13 amino acids. Germline V gene data show CDR1 as MNHEY and CDR2 as SMNVEV (reference sequence). Written as DNA, the CDR3 is TGTGCCAGCAGCTCCGGTTTGTTTAGTGAGCAGTACTTC. Protein sequence: CASSSGLFSEQYF.

This chain uses TRBV4-2 with TRBJ1-2, with no clear D. This CDR3 spans 15 amino acids. Germline assignment: CDR1 LGHNA and CDR2 YNFKEQ. V was clipped by 4 bases and J by 4 bases, with 16 bases between them. CDR3 amino acids: CASSPPARAAYGYTF. CDR3 nucleotides: TGTGCCAGCAGCCCCCCGGCAAGGGCCGCCTATGGCTACACCTTC.

The chain carries TRBV20-1 and TRBJ2-3; D remains ambiguous. V dropped 1 base and J dropped 6 bases, with 11 bases sitting between them. The CDR3 is 13 residues long. Germline V gene data show CDR1 as DFQATT and CDR2 as SNEGSKA (reference sequence). The DNA of the CDR3 is TGCAGTGCTAGAGGATCCGGGCCCGATACGCAGTATTTT. It encodes CSARGSGPDTQYF.

Ten or more counts support this clonotype. The CDR3, as DNA: TGTGCCAGCAGCTTAGCGGAGGGGGTCGAAGAGACCCAGTACTTC. It yields the protein CASSLAEGVEETQYF. The chain employs TRBV7-9 and TRBJ2-5, with D perhaps TRBD1 or TRBD2 (6 bases each). This CDR3 is 15 amino acids long. V lost 0 bases, J lost 3 bases, and 11 bases lay in between. Germline V gene lookup returns CDR1 SEHNR and CDR2 FQNEAQ (reference sequence).

This clonotype was seen many times. This chain connects TRBV7-9 to TRBJ2-4; 8 positions agree with TRBD1. The J segment lost 0 bases and the V segment lost 3 bases, leaving 7 bases of the junction unmatched. The CDR3 covers 17 residues. Germline CDR1 reads SEHNR; CDR2 reads FQNEAQ (reference sequence). The CDR3, as DNA: TGTGCCAGCAGCTTTCTAAGACAGGGGATAGCCAAAAACATTCAGTACTTC. The encoded protein is CASSFLRQGIAKNIQYF.

This clonotype was counted ten times or more. The rearrangement links TRBV6-6 to TRBJ2-3; TRBD2 matches 10 bases. The CDR3 runs to 15 residues. The germline V gene has CDR1 MNHNY and CDR2 SVGAGI (reference sequence). With 2 bases clipped from V and 2 bases from J, the junction kept 1 base outside the gene matches. The CDR3 region has the DNA TGTGCCAGCAGTTACCTAGCGGGGGCCACAGATACGCAGTATTTT. This codes for CASSYLAGATDTQYF.

This clonotype has only a few counts. This chain connects TRBV30 to TRBJ1-4; D is unresolved. The CDR3 extends over 14 amino acids. The V gene's germline CDR1 is GTSNPN and CDR2 SVGIG (reference sequence). V was shortened by 0 bases and J by 3 bases, with 8 bases between the two germline ends. The CDR3 here is CAWSVGMSNEKLFF. CDR3 coding DNA: TGTGCCTGGAGTGTCGGGATGTCTAATGAAAAACTGTTTTTT.

This clonotype occurred many times. This chain connects TRBV12-3 or TRBV12-4 to TRBJ1-5, with no clear D. The ends were cut back, 2 bases at V and 6 bases at J, with 14 bases in the middle. CDR3 length: 15 amino acids. CDR3 coding DNA: TGTGCCAGCAGTTTATCAAAGGCGCTTAGTCAGCCCCAGCATTTT. This sequence encodes CASSLSKALSQPQHF.

This clonotype was counted a few times. This chain links TRBV3-1 with TRBJ2-1; D not certain. Germline-derived CDR1 and CDR2 are LGHDT and YNNKEL (reference sequence). The CDR3 length is 14 residues. Trimming removed 0 bases from V and 7 bases from J, with 10 bases in between. CDR3 sequence: CASSQDSRINEQFF. CDR3 sequence (DNA): TGTGCCAGCAGCCAAGATTCCAGAATTAATGAGCAGTTCTTC.

This clonotype was seen many times. The chain combines TRBV6-5 with TRBJ1-4; D perhaps matches TRBD1 (5 bases). The V and J ends lost 1 base and 2 bases respectively, with 23 bases between them. The CDR3 consists of 20 residues. Germline CDR1 MNHEY, CDR2 SVGAGI. The CDR3 region is CASSYYPISGTASTNEKLFF. The CDR3 nucleotides are TGTGCCAGCAGTTACTACCCCATTTCCGGGACTGCGTCCACTAATGAAAAACTGTTTTTT.

This clonotype has a count of ten or more. The V call is TRBV12-3 or TRBV12-4, the J call TRBJ1-1; no reliable D call. The CDR3 has 13 amino acids. The V end was cut by 1 base, the J end by 5 bases, with 8 bases between. The chain's CDR3 is CASSLGPKTEAFF. The CDR3 DNA reads as TGTGCCAGCAGTTTAGGCCCTAAGACTGAAGCTTTCTTT.

The table lists this clonotype with a few counts. The V gene is TRBV10-3, the J gene TRBJ2-5; no firm D call. Per germline, CDR1 ENHRY and CDR2 SYGVKD. This CDR3 has 15 amino acids. Deletions cut 4 bases from V and 2 bases from J, with 14 bases between. The CDR3 sequence: CAISGGSTEQETQYF. CDR3 coding DNA: TGTGCCATCAGTGGGGGTTCGACCGAGCAAGAGACCCAGTACTTC.

The V gene is TRBV7-8, the J gene TRBJ1-5, with a tentative D call TRBD1 (5 bases). Trimming stripped 4 bases from V and 0 bases from J, with 13 bases between. Germline CDR1 reads SGHVS; CDR2 reads FQNEAQ. The CDR3 is made up of 16 amino acids. CDR3 amino acids: CASSSGTLYSNQPQHF. The CDR3, as DNA: TGTGCCAGCAGCTCCGGGACCCTTTATAGCAATCAGCCCCAGCATTTT.

This clonotype was counted at least ten times. The rearrangement links TRBV5-1 to TRBJ1-1, with D uncertain. The CDR3 spans 13 residues. V was pared by 0 bases and J by 3 bases, with 6 bases between. CDR1 and CDR2 from the germline V gene are SGHRS and YFSETQ. The CDR3 DNA reads TGCGCCAGCAGCTTGGCAGGATACACTGAAGCTTTCTTT. This encodes CASSLAGYTEAFF.

This clonotype appeared a few times. This rearrangement joins TRBV5-1 to TRBJ2-5; a weak D match, TRBD1 (6 bases). Trimming removed 4 bases at V and 4 bases at J, with 17 bases between. The CDR3 has 15 residues. Looked up from germline, CDR1 is SGHRS and CDR2 is YFSETQ. The CDR3 DNA is TGCGCCAGCAGCGGTAACACAGGGATTGGAGAGACCCAGTACTTC. This translates into CASSGNTGIGETQYF.

This clonotype was counted between two and nine times. The chain uses TRBV6-2 or TRBV6-3 and TRBJ1-1, with 7 bases aligning to TRBD1. Trimming at V came to 0 bases and at J to 7 bases, leaving 8 bases not matched to a gene. The V gene's germline CDR1 is MNHEY and CDR2 SVGEGT. The CDR3 loop spans 15 amino acids. The CDR3 protein is CASSYSITRGYEAFF. The CDR3 nucleotides are TGTGCCAGCAGTTACTCGATTACCAGGGGGTATGAAGCTTTCTTT.

The chain recombines TRBV10-3 with TRBJ1-6; TRBD1 agrees at 10 bases. J was trimmed by 7 bases and V by 10 bases; bases with no gene match: 4. The CDR3 consists of 13 residues. Germline values: CDR1 ENHRY, CDR2 SYGVKD. CDR3 residues: CATRGQGNSPLHF. The CDR3, as DNA: TGTGCCACCCGGGGACAGGGGAATTCACCCCTCCACTTT.